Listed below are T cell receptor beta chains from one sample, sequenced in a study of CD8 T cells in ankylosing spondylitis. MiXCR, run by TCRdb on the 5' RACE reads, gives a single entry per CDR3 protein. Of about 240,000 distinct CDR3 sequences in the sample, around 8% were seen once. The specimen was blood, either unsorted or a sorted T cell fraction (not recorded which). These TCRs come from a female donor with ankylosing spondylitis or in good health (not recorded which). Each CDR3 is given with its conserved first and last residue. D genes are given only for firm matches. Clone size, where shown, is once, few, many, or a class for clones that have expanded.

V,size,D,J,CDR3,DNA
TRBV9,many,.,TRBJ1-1,CASSPRGEVNTEAFF,TGTGCCAGCAGCCCTCGGGGGGAAGTGAACACTGAAGCTTTCTTT
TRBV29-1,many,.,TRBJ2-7,CSVDEQYF,TGCAGCGTTGACGAGCAGTACTTC
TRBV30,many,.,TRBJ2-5,CAWSLSRKETQYF,TGTGCCTGGAGTTTATCCCGGAAAGAGACCCAGTACTTC
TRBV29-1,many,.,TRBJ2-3,CSVEGFLGTDTQYF,TGCAGCGTTGAAGGTTTCCTGGGCACAGATACGCAGTATTTT
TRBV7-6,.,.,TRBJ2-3,CASSGRLGDTQYF,TGTGCCAGCAGCGGACGCTTAGGGGATACGCAGTATTTT
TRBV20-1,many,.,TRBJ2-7,CSARDWDLPKEQYF,TGCAGTGCTAGAGATTGGGACTTACCTAAGGAGCAGTACTTC
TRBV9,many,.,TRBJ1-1,CASSQSGRTEAFF,TGTGCCAGCAGCCAATCAGGGCGCACTGAAGCTTTCTTT
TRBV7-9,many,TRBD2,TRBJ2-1,CASSPNPSSGSYNEQFF,TGTGCCAGCAGCCCGAACCCCTCTAGCGGGAGCTACAATGAGCAGTTCTTC
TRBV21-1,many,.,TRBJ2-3,CASSWWGSPTDTQYF,TGTGCCAGCAGCTGGTGGGGGAGTCCCACAGATACGCAGTATTTT
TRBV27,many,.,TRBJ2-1,CASSPTRAYNEQFF,TGTGCCAGCAGTCCCACCCGGGCCTACAATGAGCAGTTCTTC
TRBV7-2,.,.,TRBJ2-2,CASSPASLNTGALFF,TGTGCCAGCAGCCCGGCCAGCCTAAACACCGGGGCGCTGTTTTTT
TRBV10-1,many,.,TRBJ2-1,CASRAASSYNEQFF,TGCGCCAGCAGAGCGGCAAGCTCCTACAATGAGCAGTTCTTC
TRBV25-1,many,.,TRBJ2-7,CASSRAGFEQYF,TGTGCCAGCAGTCGGGCGGGGTTCGAGCAGTACTTC
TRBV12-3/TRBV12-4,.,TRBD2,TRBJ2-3,CASRGLGRGDTQYF,TGTGCCAGCAGGGGACTAGGTCGGGGGGATACGCAGTATTTT
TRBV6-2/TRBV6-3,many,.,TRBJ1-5,CASSYGGGNQPQHF,TGTGCCAGCAGTTATGGGGGCGGCAATCAGCCCCAGCATTTT
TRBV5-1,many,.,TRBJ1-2,CASSPQTGKVNYGYTF,TGCGCCAGCAGCCCCCAAACAGGGAAGGTTAACTATGGCTACACCTTC
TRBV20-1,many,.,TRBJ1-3,CSARPSPPYRDTIYF,TGCAGTGCTAGACCGTCTCCCCCCTACAGGGACACCATATATTTT
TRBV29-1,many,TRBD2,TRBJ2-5,CSVLADTGQTQYF,TGCAGCGTCCTAGCGGATACCGGACAGACCCAGTACTTC
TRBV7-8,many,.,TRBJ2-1,CASSYGITGDYEQFF,TGTGCCAGCAGCTATGGAATAACAGGAGACTATGAGCAGTTCTTC
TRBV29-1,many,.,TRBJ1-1,CSGRSGEGTEAFF,TGCAGCGGCCGCTCAGGGGAGGGGACTGAAGCTTTCTTT
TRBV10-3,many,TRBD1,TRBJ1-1,CAISATGLNTEAFF,TGTGCCATCAGTGCGACAGGGTTGAACACTGAAGCTTTCTTT
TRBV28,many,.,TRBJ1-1,CASSVPGGWTEAFF,TGTGCCAGCAGTGTTCCCGGAGGTTGGACTGAAGCTTTCTTT
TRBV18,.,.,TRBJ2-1,CASSSRTVDEQLF,TGTGCCAGCTCATCAAGGACAGTCGATGAGCAGCTCTTC
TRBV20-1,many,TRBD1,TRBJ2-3,CSAKGAGVTDTQYF,TGCAGTGCTAAGGGGGCAGGGGTTACGGATACGCAGTATTTT
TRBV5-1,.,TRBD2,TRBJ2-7,CASSLQGTSGNEQYF,TGCGCCAGCAGCTTACAAGGGACTAGCGGAAACGAGCAGTACTTC
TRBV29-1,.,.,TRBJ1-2,CSVEPLIGTDYVYTF,TGCAGCGTTGAACCCTTGATTGGTACCGACTATGTCTACACCTTC
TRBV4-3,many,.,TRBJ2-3,CASSLQLTDTQYF,TGCGCCAGCAGCCTCCAACTCACAGATACGCAGTATTTT
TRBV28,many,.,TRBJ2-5,CASTVIGRVQETQYF,TGTGCCAGCACTGTAATTGGCAGGGTCCAAGAGACCCAGTACTTC
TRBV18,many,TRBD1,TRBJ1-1,CASSLGTGGNTEAFF,TGTGCCAGCTCACTTGGGACAGGCGGCAACACTGAAGCTTTCTTT
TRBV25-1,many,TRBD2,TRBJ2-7,CASSESRASGTYEQYF,TGTGCCAGCAGTGAATCTAGAGCTAGCGGGACCTACGAGCAGTACTTC
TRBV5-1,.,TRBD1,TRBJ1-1,CASSLDVGGVTEAFF,TGCGCCAGCAGCTTGGATGTAGGGGGCGTCACTGAAGCTTTCTTT
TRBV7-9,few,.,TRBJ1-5,CASSLGEYQPQHF,TGTGCCAGCAGCCTAGGGGAGTATCAGCCCCAGCATTTT
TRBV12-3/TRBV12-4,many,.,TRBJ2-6,CASSLTVPFSGANVLTF,TGTGCCAGCAGTTTGACAGTCCCTTTCTCTGGGGCCAACGTCCTGACTTTC
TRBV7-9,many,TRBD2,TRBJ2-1,CASHNSGRDEQFF,TGTGCCAGCCACAATAGCGGGAGGGATGAGCAGTTCTTC
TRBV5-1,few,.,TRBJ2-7,CASSLGTEPTTAYEQYF,TGCGCCAGCAGCTTGGGGACAGAGCCTACCACCGCCTACGAGCAGTACTTC
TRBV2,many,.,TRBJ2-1,CASSDFLSYNEQFF,TGTGCCAGCAGTGATTTCCTCTCCTACAATGAGCAGTTCTTC
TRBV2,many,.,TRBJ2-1,CASSESSASYNEQFF,TGTGCCAGCAGTGAGAGCTCCGCCTCCTACAATGAGCAGTTCTTC
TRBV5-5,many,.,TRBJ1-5,CASSLGPDQPQHF,TGTGCCAGCAGCTTGGGGCCAGATCAGCCCCAGCATTTT
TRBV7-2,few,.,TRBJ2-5,CASSSGAFRSETQYF,TGTGCCAGCAGCTCAGGGGCATTCCGATCAGAGACCCAGTACTTC
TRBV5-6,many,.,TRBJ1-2,CASSLVGMGGYTF,TGTGCCAGCAGCTTGGTTGGTATGGGTGGCTACACCTTC
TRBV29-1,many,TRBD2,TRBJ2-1,CSVGTGSLAGNEQFF,TGCAGCGTTGGGACAGGTTCACTAGCGGGGAATGAGCAGTTCTTC
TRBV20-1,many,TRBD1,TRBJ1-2,CSARDRDRGWANYGYTF,TGCAGTGCTAGAGATAGGGACAGGGGTTGGGCTAACTATGGCTACACCTTC
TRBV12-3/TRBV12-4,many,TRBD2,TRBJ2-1,CASASSGRANEQFF,TGTGCCAGCGCCTCTAGCGGGAGGGCCAATGAGCAGTTCTTC
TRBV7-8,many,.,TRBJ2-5,CASSFPGVQETQYF,TGTGCCAGCAGCTTCCCCGGGGTCCAAGAGACCCAGTACTTC
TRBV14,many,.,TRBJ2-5,CASSQMHYQETQYF,TGTGCCAGCAGCCAAATGCATTACCAAGAGACCCAGTACTTC
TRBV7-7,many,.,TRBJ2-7,CASSLEIGGGHEQYF,TGTGCTAGCAGCTTAGAGATAGGCGGGGGCCACGAGCAGTACTTC
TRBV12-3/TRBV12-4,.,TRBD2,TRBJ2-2,CASSFGTSDTGELFF,TGTGCCAGCAGTTTTGGGACTAGCGATACCGGGGAGCTGTTTTTT